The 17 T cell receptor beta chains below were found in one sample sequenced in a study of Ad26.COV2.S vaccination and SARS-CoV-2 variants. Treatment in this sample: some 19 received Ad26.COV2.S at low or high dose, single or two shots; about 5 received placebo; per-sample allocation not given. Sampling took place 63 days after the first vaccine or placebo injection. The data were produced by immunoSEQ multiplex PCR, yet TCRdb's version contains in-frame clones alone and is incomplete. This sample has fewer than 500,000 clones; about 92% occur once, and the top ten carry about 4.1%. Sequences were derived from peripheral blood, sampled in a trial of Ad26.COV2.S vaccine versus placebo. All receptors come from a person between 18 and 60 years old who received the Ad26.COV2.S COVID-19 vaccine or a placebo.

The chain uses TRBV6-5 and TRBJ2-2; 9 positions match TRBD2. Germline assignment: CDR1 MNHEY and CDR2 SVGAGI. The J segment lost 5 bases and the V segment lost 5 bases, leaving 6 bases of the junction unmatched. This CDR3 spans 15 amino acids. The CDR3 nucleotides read TGTGCCAGCAGTCCCCTAGCGGGACGGACCGGGGAGCTGTTTTTT. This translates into CASSPLAGRTGELFF.

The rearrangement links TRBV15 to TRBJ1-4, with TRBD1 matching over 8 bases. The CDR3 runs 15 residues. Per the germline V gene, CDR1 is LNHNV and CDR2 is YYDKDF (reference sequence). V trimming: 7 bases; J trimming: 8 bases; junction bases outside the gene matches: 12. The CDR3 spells CATTPRTGSGEKLFF. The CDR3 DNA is TGTGCCACCACCCCGAGGACAGGGAGCGGGGAAAAACTGTTTTTT. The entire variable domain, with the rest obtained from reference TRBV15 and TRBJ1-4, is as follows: DAMVIQNPRYQVTQFGKPVTLSCSQTLNHNVMYWYQQKSSQAPKLLFHYYDKDFNNEADTPDNFQSRRPNTSFCFLDIRSPGLGDTAMYLCATTPRTGSGEKLFFGSGTQLSVL.

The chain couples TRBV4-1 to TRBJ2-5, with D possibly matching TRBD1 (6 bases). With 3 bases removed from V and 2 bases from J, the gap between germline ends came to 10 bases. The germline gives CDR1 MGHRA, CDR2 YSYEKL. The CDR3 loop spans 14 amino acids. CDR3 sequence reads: CASSQPGQQETQYF. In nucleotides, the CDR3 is TGCGCCAGCAGCCAGCCGGGACAACAAGAGACCCAGTACTTC.

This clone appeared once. The CDR3 reads CASSLDGGNNSPLHF. The CDR3 nucleotides read TGCGCCAGCAGCTTGGACGGGGGCAATAATTCACCCCTCCACTTT. The chain links TRBV5-1 to TRBJ1-6; tentative D call: TRBD1 (6 bases). With 0 bases removed from V and 5 bases from J, the gap between germline ends came to 9 bases. The germline V gene encodes CDR1 SGHRS and CDR2 YFSETQ. This CDR3 contains 15 residues. The full variable domain, with the rest looked up from reference TRBV5-1 and TRBJ1-6, is KAGVTQTPRYLIKTRGQQVTLSCSPISGHRSVSWYQQTPGQGLQFLFEYFSETQRNKGNFPGRFSGRQFSNSRSEMNVSTLELGDSALYLCASSLDGGNNSPLHFGNGTRLTVT.

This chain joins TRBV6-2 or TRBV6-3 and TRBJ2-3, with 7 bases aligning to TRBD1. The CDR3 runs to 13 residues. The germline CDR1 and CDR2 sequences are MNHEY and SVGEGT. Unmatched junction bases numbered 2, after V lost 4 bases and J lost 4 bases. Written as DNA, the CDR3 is TGTGCCAGCAGTTCGGGACAGCCAGATACGCAGTATTTT. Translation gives CASSSGQPDTQYF.

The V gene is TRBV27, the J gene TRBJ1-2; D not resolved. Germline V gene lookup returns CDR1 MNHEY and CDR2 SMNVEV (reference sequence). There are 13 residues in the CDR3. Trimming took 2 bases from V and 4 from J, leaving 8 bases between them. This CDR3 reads CASSLGGRYGYTF. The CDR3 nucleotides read TGTGCCAGCAGTTTAGGAGGGCGCTATGGCTACACCTTC.

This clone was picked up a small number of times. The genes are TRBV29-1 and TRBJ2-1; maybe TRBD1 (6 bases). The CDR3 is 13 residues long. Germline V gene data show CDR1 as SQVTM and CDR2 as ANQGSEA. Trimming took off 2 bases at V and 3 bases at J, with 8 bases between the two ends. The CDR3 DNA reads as TGCAGCGTTGAATCACAGGGCTACAATGAGCAGTTCTTC. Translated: CSVESQGYNEQFF.

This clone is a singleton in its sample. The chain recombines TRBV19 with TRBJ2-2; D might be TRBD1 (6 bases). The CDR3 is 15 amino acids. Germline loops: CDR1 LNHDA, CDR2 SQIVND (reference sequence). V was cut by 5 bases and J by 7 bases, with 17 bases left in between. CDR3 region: CASSSEQGRIGELFF. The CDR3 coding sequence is TGTGCCAGTAGTTCGGAACAGGGCCGGATCGGGGAGCTGTTTTTT.

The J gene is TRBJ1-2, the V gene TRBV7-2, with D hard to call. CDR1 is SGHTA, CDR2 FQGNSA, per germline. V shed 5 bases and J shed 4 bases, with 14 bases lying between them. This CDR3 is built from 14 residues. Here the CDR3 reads CASSPAPATYGYTF. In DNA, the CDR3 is TGTGCCAGCAGCCCAGCCCCGGCGACCTATGGCTACACCTTC.

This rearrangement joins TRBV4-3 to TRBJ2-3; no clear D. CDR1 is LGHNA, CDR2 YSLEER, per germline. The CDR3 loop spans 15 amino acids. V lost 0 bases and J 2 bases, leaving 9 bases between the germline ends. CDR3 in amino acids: CASSQDLGDTDTQYF. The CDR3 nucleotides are TGCGCCAGCAGCCAAGATCTAGGCGACACAGATACGCAGTATTTT.

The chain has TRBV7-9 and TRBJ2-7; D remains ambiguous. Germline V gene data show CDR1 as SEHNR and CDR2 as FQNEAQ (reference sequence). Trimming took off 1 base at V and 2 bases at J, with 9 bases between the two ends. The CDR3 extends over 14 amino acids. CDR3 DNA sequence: TGTGCCAGCAGCTTAGTCGCGGAGCCCTACGAGCAGTACTTC. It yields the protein CASSLVAEPYEQYF.

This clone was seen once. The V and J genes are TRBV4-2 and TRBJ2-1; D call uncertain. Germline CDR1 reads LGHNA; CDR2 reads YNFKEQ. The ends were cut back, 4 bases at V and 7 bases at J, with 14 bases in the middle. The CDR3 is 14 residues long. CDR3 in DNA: TGTGCCAGCAGCCCAGTACTGGTTAGAAATGAGCAGTTCTTC. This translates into CASSPVLVRNEQFF.

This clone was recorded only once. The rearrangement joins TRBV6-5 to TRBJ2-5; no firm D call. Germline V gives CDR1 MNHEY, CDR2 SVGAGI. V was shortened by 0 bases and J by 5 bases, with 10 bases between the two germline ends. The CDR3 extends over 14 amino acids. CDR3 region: CASSYSTLLETQYF. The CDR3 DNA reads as TGTGCCAGCAGTTACTCGACTCTACTGGAGACCCAGTACTTC.

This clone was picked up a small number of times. In nucleotides, the CDR3 is TGTGCCAGCAGCCCTGGGACAGGGGGCGTAGGGGAGCAGTACTTC. Its protein product is CASSPGTGGVGEQYF. The rearrangement uses TRBV5-8 and TRBJ2-7; 12 bases fit TRBD1. V shed 4 bases, J shed 7 bases, and the junction held 9 bases outside the gene matches. The germline gives CDR1 SGHTS, CDR2 YDEGEE. CDR3 size: 15 residues.

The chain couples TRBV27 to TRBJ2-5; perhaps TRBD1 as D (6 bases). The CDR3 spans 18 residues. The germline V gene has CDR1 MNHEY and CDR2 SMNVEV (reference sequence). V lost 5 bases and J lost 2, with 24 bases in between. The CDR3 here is CASSPPYPPGHPQETQYF. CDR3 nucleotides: TGTGCCAGCAGTCCTCCTTATCCACCGGGACACCCACAAGAGACCCAGTACTTC.

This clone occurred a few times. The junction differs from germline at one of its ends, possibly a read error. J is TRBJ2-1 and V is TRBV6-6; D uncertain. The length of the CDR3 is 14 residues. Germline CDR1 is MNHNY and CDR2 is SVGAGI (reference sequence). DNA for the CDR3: TGTGCCAGCAGTAACTCAGGTCGCTACAATGAGCAGTTCTTC. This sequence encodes CASSNSGRYNEQFF.

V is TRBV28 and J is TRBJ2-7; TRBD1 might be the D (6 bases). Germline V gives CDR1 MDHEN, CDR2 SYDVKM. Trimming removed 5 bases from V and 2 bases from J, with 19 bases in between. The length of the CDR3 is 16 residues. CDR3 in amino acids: CASSLAGDNPTYEQYF. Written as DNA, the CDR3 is TGTGCCAGCAGTCTGGCAGGGGATAACCCAACCTACGAGCAGTACTTC.